This T cell receptor beta chain was captured by sequencing in a study of blood T cell repertoires in COVID-19. About the study: Acute and convalescent COVID-19 specimens originated in the United States, Italy and Spain. T cells, B-cell-depleted T cells, or PBMCs supplied cDNA or gDNA.

Germline loops: CDR1 SEHNR, CDR2 FQNEAQ (reference sequence). The CDR3 has 16 residues. Trimming cost V 6 bases and J 0 bases, with 15 bases left between them. This clone has a handful of counts. Under the authors' procedure: Reference gene primer amplification gave estimated nucleated cell counts. TCRdb's copy holds only in-frame clones and misses some; the assay was immunoSEQ multiplex PCR. V and J calls and clone size follow that table, whereas D and trimming were derived from the DNA. The top ten hold under 3% of the sample, which has 150,000 to 200,000 clones, approximately 83% seen once. The J gene is TRBJ1-3, the V gene TRBV7-9, with a possible D match to TRBD1 (6 bases). This sequence originates from a human donor with acute or convalescent COVID-19. The donor label of this sample is uncertain. Sequencing was performed on peripheral blood. In DNA form, the CDR3 reads TGTGCCAGCAGGCCGAACCAGGGGTCCTCTGGAAACACCATATATTTT. Its protein product is CASRPNQGSSGNTIYF.